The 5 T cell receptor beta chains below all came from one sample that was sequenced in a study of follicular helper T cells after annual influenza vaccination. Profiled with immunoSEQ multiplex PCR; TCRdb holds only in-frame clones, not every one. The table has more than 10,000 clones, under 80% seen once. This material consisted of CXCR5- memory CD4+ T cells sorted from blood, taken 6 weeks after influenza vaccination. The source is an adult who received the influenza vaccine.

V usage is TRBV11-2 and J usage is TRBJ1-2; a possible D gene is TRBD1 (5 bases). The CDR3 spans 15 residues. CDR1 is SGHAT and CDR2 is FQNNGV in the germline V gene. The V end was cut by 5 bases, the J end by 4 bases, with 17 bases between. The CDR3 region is CASSTLRGAGYGYTF. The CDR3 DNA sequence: TGTGCCAGCAGCACCCTCCGGGGCGCCGGCTATGGCTACACCTTC.

CDR3 bases: TGTGCCAGCAGAATACAGGGTCGAGCTTTCTTT. It is translated as CASRIQGRAFF. The chain carries TRBV6-6 and TRBJ1-1; possible D gene TRBD1, 6 bases. Germline V gene lookup returns CDR1 MNHNY and CDR2 SVGAGI (reference sequence). The V end lost 6 bases, the J end lost 10 bases, and 12 bases lay between the germline ends. The CDR3 runs to 11 residues.

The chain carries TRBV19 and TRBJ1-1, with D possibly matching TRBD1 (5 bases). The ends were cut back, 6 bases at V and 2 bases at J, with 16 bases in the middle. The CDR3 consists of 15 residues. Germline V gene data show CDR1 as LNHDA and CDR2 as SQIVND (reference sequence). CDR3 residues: CASSFQFQGNTEAFF. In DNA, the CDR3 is TGTGCCAGTAGCTTTCAGTTTCAGGGAAACACTGAAGCTTTCTTT. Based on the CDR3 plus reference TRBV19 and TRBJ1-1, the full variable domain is DGGITQSPKYLFRKEGQNVTLSCEQNLNHDAMYWYRQDPGQGLRLIYYSQIVNDFQKGDIAEGYSVSREKKESFPLTVTSAQKNPTAFYLCASSFQFQGNTEAFFGQGTRLTVV.

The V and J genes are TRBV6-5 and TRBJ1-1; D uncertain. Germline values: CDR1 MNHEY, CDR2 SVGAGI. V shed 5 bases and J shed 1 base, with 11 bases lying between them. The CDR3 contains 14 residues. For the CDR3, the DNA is TGTGCCAGCAGTCGCCTCGGAGGGAACACTGAAGCTTTCTTT. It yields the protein CASSRLGGNTEAFF.

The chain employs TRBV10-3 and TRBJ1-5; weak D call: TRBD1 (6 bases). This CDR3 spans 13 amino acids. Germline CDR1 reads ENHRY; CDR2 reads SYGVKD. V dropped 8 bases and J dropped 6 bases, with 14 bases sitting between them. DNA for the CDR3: TGTGCCATCGCCAACAGGGCAGGTCAGCCCCAGCATTTT. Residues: CAIANRAGQPQHF.